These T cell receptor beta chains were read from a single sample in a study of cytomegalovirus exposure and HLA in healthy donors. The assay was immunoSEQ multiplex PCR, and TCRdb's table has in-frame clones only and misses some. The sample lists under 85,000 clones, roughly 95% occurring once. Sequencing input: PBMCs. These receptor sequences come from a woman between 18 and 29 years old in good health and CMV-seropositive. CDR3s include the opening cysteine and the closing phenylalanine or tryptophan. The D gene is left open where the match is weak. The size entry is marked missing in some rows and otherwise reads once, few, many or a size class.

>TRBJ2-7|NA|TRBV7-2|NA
CASSFGRGASYEQYF
TGTGCCAGCAGCTTTGGGCGGGGAGCCTCCTACGAGCAGTACTTC
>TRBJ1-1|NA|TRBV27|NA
CASSLLGGGREAFF
TGTGCCAGCAGTTTACTAGGCGGGGGTAGGGAAGCTTTCTTT
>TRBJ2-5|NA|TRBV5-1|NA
CASSFNSQETQYF
TGCGCCAGCAGCTTCAACAGTCAAGAGACCCAGTACTTC
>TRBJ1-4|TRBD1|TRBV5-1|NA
CASSFTGTALEKLFF
TGCGCCAGCAGCTTTACCGGGACAGCCCTTGAAAAACTGTTTTTT
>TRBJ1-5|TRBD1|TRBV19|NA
CASSIDLLSGTGGHLGNQPQHF
TGTGCCAGTAGTATAGATCTCCTGTCCGGGACAGGGGGTCACTTGGGCAATCAGCCCCAGCATTTT
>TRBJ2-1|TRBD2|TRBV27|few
CASSLRLAGASSSYNEQFF
TGTGCCAGCAGTCTAAGACTAGCGGGGGCCTCTAGCTCCTACAATGAGCAGTTCTTC
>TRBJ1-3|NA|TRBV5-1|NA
CASSREVSSSGNTIYF
TGCGCCAGCAGCCGAGAGGTTTCGAGCTCTGGAAACACCATATATTTT
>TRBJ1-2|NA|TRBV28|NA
CASSFGRVTGYTF
TGTGCCAGCAGTTTTGGCAGGGTTACTGGCTACACCTTC
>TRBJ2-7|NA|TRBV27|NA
CASSLADSYEQYF
TGTGCCAGCAGTTTAGCAGATTCCTACGAGCAGTACTTC
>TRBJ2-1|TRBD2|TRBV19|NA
CASSSGTTGRWEQFF
TGTGCCAGTAGTAGCGGGACTACTGGCAGGTGGGAGCAGTTCTTC
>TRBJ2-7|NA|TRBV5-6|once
CASSLVAVRYEQYF
TGTGCCAGCAGCTTGGTAGCGGTTAGGTACGAGCAGTACTTC
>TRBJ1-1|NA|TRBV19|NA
CASSKFGGALNTEAFF
TGTGCCAGTAGTAAATTTGGAGGGGCCCTGAACACTGAAGCTTTCTTT
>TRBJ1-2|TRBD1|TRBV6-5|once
CASSRQGFGYTF
TGTGCCAGCAGCAGACAGGGGTTTGGCTACACCTTC
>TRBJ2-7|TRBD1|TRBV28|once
CASSPGTGPVGQYF
TGTGCCAGCAGCCCCGGGACAGGGCCCGTCGGGCAGTACTTC
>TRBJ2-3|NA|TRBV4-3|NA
CASSRGGTDTQYF
TGCGCCAGCAGCCGGGGGGGCACAGATACGCAGTATTTT
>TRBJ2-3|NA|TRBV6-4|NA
CASSDIRGESDTQYF
TGTGCCAGCAGTGACATCAGGGGGGAGTCAGATACGCAGTATTTT
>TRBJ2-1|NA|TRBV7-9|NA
CASSLLYNEQFF
TGTGCCAGCAGCCTTTTGTATAATGAGCAGTTCTTC
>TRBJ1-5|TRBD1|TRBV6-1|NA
CASQGQIRSNQPQHF
TGTGCCAGCCAGGGACAGATCCGAAGCAATCAGCCCCAGCATTTT
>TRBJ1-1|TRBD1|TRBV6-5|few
CASSPGTVNTEAFF
TGTGCCAGCAGTCCCGGGACAGTGAACACTGAAGCTTTCTTT
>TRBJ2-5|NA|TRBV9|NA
CASSVEGRTQETQYF
TGTGCCAGCAGCGTAGAGGGGAGGACTCAAGAGACCCAGTACTTC
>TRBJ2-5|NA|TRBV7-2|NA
CASSLLYRLVPETQYF
TGTGCCAGCAGCCTCTTATATCGACTAGTACCCGAGACCCAGTACTTC
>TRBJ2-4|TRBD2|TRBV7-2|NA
CASSLWSLAGGGSQYF
TGTGCCAGCAGCTTATGGTCACTAGCGGGAGGGGGTAGTCAGTACTTC
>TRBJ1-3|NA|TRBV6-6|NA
CASSFQVLLSGNTIYF
TGTGCCAGCAGTTTCCAGGTCCTCCTTTCTGGAAACACCATATATTTT
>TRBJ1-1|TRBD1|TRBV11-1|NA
CASSLGQGSTEAFF
TGTGCCAGCAGCTTAGGACAGGGGTCCACTGAAGCTTTCTTT
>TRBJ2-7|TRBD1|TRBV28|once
CASSPDRVLYEQYF
TGTGCCAGCAGCCCGGACAGGGTTCTCTACGAGCAGTACTTC
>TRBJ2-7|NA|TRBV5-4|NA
CASSARDTIYEQYF
TGTGCCAGCAGCGCAAGGGACACGATCTACGAGCAGTACTTC
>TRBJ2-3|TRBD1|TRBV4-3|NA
CASSQDYGAGGIDTQYF
TGCGCCAGCAGCCAAGATTATGGGGCAGGGGGAATAGATACGCAGTATTTT
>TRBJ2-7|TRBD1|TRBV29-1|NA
CSATRDRGNEQYF
TGCAGCGCAACCCGGGACAGGGGAAACGAGCAGTACTTC
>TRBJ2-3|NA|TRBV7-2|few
CASSSTGHTDTQYF
TGTGCCAGCAGCTCTACAGGGCACACAGATACGCAGTATTTT
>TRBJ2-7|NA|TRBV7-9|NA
CASTPGHEQYF
TGTGCCAGCACCCCTGGGCACGAGCAGTACTTC
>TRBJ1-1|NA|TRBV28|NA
CASRLPGVNTEAFF
TGTGCCAGCAGACTGCCAGGGGTTAACACTGAAGCTTTCTTT
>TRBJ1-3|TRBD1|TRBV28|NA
CASRRTGATFSGNTIYF
TGTGCCAGCAGGAGGACAGGCGCCACCTTCTCTGGAAACACCATATATTTT
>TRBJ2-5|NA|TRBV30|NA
CAWNGQRIETQYF
TGTGCCTGGAATGGACAGAGGATCGAGACCCAGTACTTC
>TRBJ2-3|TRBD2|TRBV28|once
CASSPGRGVPYF
TGTGCCAGCAGCCCCGGGCGGGGGGTGCCGTATTTT
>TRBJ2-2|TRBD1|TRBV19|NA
CASTTGQGNTGELFF
TGTGCCAGTACCACGGGACAGGGAAACACCGGGGAGCTGTTTTTT
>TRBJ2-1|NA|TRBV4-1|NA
CASSPPVPGDEQFF
TGCGCCAGCAGCCCACCCGTCCCGGGGGATGAGCAGTTCTTC
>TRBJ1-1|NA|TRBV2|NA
CASSGRGFTEAFF
TGTGCCAGCAGTGGGAGAGGGTTTACTGAAGCTTTCTTT
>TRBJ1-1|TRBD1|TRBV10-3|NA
CAISELDRMNTEAFF
TGTGCCATCAGTGAGTTGGACAGGATGAACACTGAAGCTTTCTTT
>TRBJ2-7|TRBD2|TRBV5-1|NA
CASSYLTSGTPYEQYF
TGCGCCAGCAGCTATCTAACTAGCGGGACCCCCTACGAGCAGTACTTC
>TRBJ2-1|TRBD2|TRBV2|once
CASSEFAGDNEQFF
TGTGCCAGCAGTGAATTTGCGGGGGACAATGAGCAGTTCTTC
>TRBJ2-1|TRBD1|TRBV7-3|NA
CASSPRTGGLNEQFF
TGTGCCAGCAGCCCTAGGACAGGGGGCTTGAATGAGCAGTTCTTC
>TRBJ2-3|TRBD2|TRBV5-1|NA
CASSLVGGGPDTQYF
TGCGCCAGCAGCTTGGTTGGCGGGGGGCCAGATACGCAGTATTTT
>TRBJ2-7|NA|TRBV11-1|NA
CASSIRGPTYEQYF
TGTGCCAGCAGCATACGGGGTCCCACCTACGAGCAGTACTTC